This TCR beta chain stems from a study of blood T cell repertoires in COVID-19. At the level of the study: Sample material is recorded as cDNA or gDNA derived from T cells, B-cell-depleted T cells, or PBMCs.

Original processing notes: Counts of nucleated cells, estimated from reference gene primer amplification, were obtained. TCRdb's copy holds only in-frame clones and misses some; the assay was immunoSEQ multiplex PCR. V, J and clone size reflect that table, while D and trimming were determined from the DNA. The sample holds about 21,000 clones; 87% are singletons and the top ten take around 7.1%. Germline CDR1 reads MDHEN; CDR2 reads SYDVKM. Trimming at V came to 6 bases and at J to 5 bases, leaving 3 bases not matched to a gene. CDR3 length: 15 residues. This clone occurred a few times. Sequencing was done on a sample of peripheral blood. V usage is TRBV28 and J usage is TRBJ2-1; 14 nucleotides align to TRBD2. The receptor's source is a human donor with active COVID-19. The donor label of this sample is uncertain. CDR3 sequence reads: CASSRGLAGDNEQFF. The CDR3 DNA reads TGTGCCAGCAGCAGGGGACTAGCGGGGGACAATGAGCAGTTCTTC.